This T cell receptor beta chain emerged from a study of blood T cell repertoires in COVID-19 (TCRdb year 2020). For the study in its entirety: Collaborator samples came from the United States, Italy and Spain and covered acute and convalescent phases of COVID-19. The prospective study material was composed of cDNA or gDNA derived from T cells, B-cell-depleted T cells, or PBMCs. Deeply sampled blood TCRbeta repertoires from subjects exposed to, actively infected with, or recovered from COVID-19 were included in the dataset. The repertoires were released in a freely available public database meant as a resource for research on the immune response to SARS-CoV-2. Samples came from the ongoing ImmuneRACE study (first 160 participants) plus 1,254 subjects from 6 global collaborators. A de-identified subject ID, COVID-19 status, age in years and sex were almost always included in the sample metadata. HLA class I and class II types, where available, came from metadata supplied by the sample provider rather than from assay-based typing. The research as a whole found: The amount of clinical and demographic metadata varied by source and participant and was provided uncurated.

Worth noting for this clone: Its antigen is currently not known. No quality values exist for individual bases; no much larger clone is one base distant.

TCRbeta CDR3 regions were amplified from genomic DNA by means of the immunoSEQ Assay, a bias-controlled multiplex PCR. The study's processing was this. Nucleated cell counts per sample were estimated from amplification of reference gene primers within the assay. To quantify the absolute abundance of each unique TCRbeta CDR3 rearrangement, sequence reads were collapsed and filtered. For each sample, productive Simpson clonality was calculated by taking the square root of Simpson's diversity index across productive rearrangements. TCRdb obtained this table from immuneACCESS and retained in-frame rearrangements with V and J assigned. These tables miss some clones; where compared with another copy, unresolved V genes account for less than half of the shortfall, and the remainder is unexplained. D and trimming come from the DNA, and the V and J calls and clone size come from that table. Across this sample there are fewer than 250,000 clones, with around 84% seen only once. The ten most abundant clones make up roughly 3.2% of the sample.

Including cysteine and phenylalanine, the CDR3 has 13 amino acids. Only the CDR3 part of the read is kept: 39 bases, read in frame from the first base. The germline V gene (reference sequence) yields LNHDA for CDR1 and SQIVND for CDR2. Germline trimming: 6 bases from V, 5 bases from J; junction bases outside gene matches: 4. In the prospective study, participants were roughly 18 to 95 years old, resided in 24 geographic areas of the United States, and were enrolled through a virtual design. Cohort assignment in the prospective study relied on participant-reported clinical history from a screening survey and a study questionnaire. Recovered participants in ImmuneRACE Cohort 3 were defined as having two consecutive negative NP/OP PCR tests, clearance from a healthcare professional, or resolution of symptoms. Each participant in the prospective study had whole blood, serum and a nasopharyngeal or oropharyngeal swab collected by mobile phlebotomists. Over an approximately two-month period, participants in the prospective study had the option of providing additional blood draws and questionnaires. Blood samples from the prospective study were shipped frozen or at room temperature prior to DNA extraction.

The sequence derives from a woman in her 30s who had recovered from COVID-19. The rearrangement joined TRBV19 to TRBJ2-4, and 7 junctional nucleotides match TRBD1. The sequencing input was PBMCs or T cells enriched from blood (not recorded which). Here is the DNA: TGTGCCAGTAGGGGGACAGATCAAAACATTCAGTACTTC. Translation gives CASRGTDQNIQYF.